This T cell receptor (beta chain) was identified during a study of blood T cell repertoires in COVID-19. Germline CDR1 MGHDK, CDR2 SYGVNS. Losses at the gene ends were 4 bases for V and 5 bases for J; bases not matched to a gene: 10. The CDR3 contains 15 residues. Profiled with immunoSEQ multiplex PCR; TCRdb holds only in-frame clones, not every one. The table shows about 270,000 clones, with around nine tenths occurring only once. The genes are TRBV25-1 and TRBJ1-1, with 7 bases matching TRBD1. The sequenced sample was peripheral blood. The clonotype was recovered from a man aged 40-50 years who had recovered from COVID-19. Here the CDR3 DNA reads TGTGCCAGCAGTGTTCGGGACAGAGAACGAACTGAAGCTTTCTTT. Translated, it gives CASSVRDRERTEAFF. Combining the CDR3 with reference TRBV25-1 and TRBJ1-1 gives the whole variable domain EADIYQTPRYLVIGTGKKITLECSQTMGHDKMYWYQQDPGMELHLIHYSYGVNSTEKGDLSSESTVSRIRTEHFPLTLESARPSHTSQYLCASSVRDRERTEAFFGQGTRLTVV.